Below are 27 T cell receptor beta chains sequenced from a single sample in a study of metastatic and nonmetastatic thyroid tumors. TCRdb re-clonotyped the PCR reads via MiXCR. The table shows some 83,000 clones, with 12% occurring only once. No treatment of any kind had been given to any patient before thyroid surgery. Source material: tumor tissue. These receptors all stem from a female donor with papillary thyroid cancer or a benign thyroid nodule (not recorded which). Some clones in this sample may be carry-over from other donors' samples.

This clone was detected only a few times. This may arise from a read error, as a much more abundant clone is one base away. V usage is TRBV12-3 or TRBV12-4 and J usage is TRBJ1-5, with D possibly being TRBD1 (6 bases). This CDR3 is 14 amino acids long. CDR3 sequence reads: CVSSLGGRTQPQHF. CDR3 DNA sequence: TGTGTCAGCAGTTTGGGGGGCAGGACGCAGCCCCAGCATTTT.

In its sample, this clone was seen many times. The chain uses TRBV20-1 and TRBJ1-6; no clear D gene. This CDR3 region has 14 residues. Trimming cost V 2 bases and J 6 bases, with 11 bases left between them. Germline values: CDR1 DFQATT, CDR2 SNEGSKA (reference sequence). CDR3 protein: CSARPSRTNSPLHF. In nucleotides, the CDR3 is TGCAGTGCTAGACCTAGCCGGACTAATTCACCCCTCCACTTT.

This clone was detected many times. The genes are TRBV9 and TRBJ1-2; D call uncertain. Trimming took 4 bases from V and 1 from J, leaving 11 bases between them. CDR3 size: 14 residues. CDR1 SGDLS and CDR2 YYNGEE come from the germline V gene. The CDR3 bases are TGTGCCAGCAGCAGTTCCCAGTTTAACTATGGCTACACCTTC. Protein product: CASSSSQFNYGYTF. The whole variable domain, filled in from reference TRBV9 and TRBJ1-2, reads DSGVTQTPKHLITATGQRVTLRCSPRSGDLSVYWYQQSLDQGLQFLIQYYNGEERAKGNILERFSAQQFPDLHSELNLSSLELGDSALYFCASSSSQFNYGYTFGSGTRLTVV.

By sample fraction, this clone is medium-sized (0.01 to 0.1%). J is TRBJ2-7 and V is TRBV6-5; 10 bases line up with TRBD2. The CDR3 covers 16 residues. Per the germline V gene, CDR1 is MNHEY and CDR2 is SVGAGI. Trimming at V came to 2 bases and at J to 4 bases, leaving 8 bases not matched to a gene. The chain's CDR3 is CASSYGAGGGRYEQYF. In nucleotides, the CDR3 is TGTGCCAGCAGTTACGGAGCGGGAGGGGGACGTTACGAGCAGTACTTC.

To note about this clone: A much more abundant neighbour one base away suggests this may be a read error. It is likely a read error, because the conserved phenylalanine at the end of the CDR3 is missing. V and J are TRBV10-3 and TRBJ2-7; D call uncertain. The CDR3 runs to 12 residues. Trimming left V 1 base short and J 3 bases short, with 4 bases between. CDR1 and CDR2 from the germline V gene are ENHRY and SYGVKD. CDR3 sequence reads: CAISEYSYEQYL. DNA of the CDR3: TGTGCCATCAGTGAGTACAGCTACGAGCAGTACCTC.

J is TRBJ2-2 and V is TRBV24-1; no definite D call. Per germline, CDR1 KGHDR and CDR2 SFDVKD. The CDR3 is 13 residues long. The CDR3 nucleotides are TGTTCCGCCGGGCAATCGAACACCGGGGAGCTGTTTTTT. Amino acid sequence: CSAGQSNTGELFF.

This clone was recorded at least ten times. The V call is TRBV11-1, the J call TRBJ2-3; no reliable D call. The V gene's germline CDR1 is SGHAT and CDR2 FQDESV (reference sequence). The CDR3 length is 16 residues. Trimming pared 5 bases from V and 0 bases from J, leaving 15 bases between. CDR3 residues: CASSQSAAYSTDTQYF. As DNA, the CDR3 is TGTGCCAGCAGCCAGTCGGCAGCCTATAGCACAGATACGCAGTATTTT.

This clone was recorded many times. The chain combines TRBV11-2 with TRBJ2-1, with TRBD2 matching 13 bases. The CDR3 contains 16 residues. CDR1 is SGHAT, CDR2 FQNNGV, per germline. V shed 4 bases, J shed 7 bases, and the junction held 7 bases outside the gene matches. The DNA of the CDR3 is TGTGCCAGCAGCTCCGAAGGGACTAGCGGGATAAATGAGCAGTTCTTC. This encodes CASSSEGTSGINEQFF.

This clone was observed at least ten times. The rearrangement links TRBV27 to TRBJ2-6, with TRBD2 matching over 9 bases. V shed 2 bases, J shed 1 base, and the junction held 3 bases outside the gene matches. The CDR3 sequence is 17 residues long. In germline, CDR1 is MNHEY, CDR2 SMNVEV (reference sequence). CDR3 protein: CASSLKAGGSGANVLTF. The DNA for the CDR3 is TGTGCCAGCAGTTTAAAAGCGGGAGGATCTGGGGCCAACGTCCTGACTTTC.

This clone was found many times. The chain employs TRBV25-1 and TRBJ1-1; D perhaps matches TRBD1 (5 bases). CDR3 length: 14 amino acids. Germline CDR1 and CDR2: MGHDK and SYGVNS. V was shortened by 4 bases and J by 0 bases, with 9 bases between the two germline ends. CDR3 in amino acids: CASSVGAMNTEAFF. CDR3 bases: TGTGCCAGCAGTGTAGGGGCCATGAACACTGAAGCTTTCTTT.

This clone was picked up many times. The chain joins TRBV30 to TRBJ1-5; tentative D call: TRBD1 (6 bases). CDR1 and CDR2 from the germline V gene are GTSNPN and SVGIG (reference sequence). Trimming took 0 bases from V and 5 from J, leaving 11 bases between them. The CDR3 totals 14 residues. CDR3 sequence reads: CAWSVGRGDQPQHF. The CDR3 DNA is TGTGCCTGGAGTGTCGGCAGGGGCGATCAGCCCCAGCATTTT.

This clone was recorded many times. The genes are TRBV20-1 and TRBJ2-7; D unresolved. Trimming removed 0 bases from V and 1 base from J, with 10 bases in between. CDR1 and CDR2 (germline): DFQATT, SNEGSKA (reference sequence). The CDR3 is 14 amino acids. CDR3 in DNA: TGCAGTGCTAGAGATTTTGACCGGTCCTACGAGCAGTACTTC. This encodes CSARDFDRSYEQYF.

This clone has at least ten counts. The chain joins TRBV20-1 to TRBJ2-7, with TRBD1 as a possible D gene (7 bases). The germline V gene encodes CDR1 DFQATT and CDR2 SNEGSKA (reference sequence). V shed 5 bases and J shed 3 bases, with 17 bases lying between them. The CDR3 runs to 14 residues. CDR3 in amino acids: CSALPRGRGYEQYF. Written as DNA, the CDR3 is TGCAGTGCTCTGCCTAGGGGGCGGGGCTACGAGCAGTACTTC.

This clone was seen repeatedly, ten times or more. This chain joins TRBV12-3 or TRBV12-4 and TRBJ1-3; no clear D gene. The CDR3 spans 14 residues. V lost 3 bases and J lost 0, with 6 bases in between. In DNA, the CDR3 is TGTGCCAGCAGTTTCCCTCTCTCTGGAAACACCATATATTTT. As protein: CASSFPLSGNTIYF.

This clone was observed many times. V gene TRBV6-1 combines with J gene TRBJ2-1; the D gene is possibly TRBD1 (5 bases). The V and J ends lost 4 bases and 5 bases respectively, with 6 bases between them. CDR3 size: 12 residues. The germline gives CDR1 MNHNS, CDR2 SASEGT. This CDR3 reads CASSVQDNEQFF. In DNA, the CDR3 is TGTGCCAGCAGTGTACAGGACAATGAGCAGTTCTTC.

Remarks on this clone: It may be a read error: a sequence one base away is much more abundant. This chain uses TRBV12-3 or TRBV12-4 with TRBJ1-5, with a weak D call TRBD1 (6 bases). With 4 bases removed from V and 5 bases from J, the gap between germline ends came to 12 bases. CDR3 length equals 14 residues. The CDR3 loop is CASSSANRDQPQHF. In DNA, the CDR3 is TGTGCCAGCAGTTCAGCCAACAGGGATCAGCCCCAGCATTTT.

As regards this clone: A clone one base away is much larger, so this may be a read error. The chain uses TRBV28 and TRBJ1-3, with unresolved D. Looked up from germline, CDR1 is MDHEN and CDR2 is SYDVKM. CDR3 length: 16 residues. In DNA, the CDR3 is TGTGCCAGCAGGGGTGGGTGCTTCAGCTCTGAAAACACCATATATTTT. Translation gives CASRGGCFSSENTIYF.

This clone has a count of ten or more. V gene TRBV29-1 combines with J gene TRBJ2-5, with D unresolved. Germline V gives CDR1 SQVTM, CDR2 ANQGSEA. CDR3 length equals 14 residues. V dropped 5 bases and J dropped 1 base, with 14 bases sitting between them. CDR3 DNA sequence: TGCAGCGTTAAAGTCCAAGTTAGCCAAGAGACCCAGTACTTC. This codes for CSVKVQVSQETQYF.

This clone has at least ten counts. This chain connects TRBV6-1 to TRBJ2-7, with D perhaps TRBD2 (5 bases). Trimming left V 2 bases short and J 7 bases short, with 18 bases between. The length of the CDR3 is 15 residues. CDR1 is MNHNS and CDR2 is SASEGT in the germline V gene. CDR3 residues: CASSELDSTMREQYF. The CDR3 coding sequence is TGTGCCAGCAGTGAACTGGACTCGACGATGAGGGAGCAGTACTTC.

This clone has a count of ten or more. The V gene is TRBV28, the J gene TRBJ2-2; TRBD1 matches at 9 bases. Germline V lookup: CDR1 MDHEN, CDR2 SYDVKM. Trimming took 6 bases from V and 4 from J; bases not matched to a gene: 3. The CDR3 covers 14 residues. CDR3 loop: CASRRQGGTGELFF. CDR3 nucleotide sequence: TGTGCCAGCAGGAGACAGGGGGGCACCGGGGAGCTGTTTTTT. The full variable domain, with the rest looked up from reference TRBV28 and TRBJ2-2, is DVKVTQSSRYLVKRTGEKVFLECVQDMDHENMFWYRQDPGLGLRLIYFSYDVKMKEKGDIPEGYSVSREKKERFSLILESASTNQTSMYLCASRRQGGTGELFFGEGSRLTVL.

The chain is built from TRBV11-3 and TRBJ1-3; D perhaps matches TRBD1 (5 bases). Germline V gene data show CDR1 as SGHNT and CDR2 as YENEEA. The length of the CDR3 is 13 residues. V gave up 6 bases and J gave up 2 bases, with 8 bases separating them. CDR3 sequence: CASRRGTGNTIYF. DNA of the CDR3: TGTGCCAGCAGAAGGGGTACTGGAAACACCATATATTTT.

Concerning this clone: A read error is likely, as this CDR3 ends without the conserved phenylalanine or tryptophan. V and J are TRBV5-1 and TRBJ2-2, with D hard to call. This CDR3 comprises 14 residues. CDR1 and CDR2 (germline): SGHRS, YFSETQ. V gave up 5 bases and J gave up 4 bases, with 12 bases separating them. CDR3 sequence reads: CASRFGRSTGELFV. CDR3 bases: TGCGCCAGCAGATTCGGCCGGAGCACCGGGGAGCTGTTTGTT.

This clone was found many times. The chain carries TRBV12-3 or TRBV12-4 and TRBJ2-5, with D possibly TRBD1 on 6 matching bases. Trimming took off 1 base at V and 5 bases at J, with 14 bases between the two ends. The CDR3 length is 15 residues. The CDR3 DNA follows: TGTGCCAGCAGTTTAGGGGACACCAAAAGGGAGACCCAGTACTTC. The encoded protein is CASSLGDTKRETQYF.

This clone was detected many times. The chain's CDR3 is CASSRGQGANTGELFF. CDR3 DNA: TGTGCCAGCAGTCGGGGACAGGGGGCAAACACCGGGGAGCTGTTTTTT. The chain uses TRBV6-1 and TRBJ2-2, with 12 positions matching TRBD1. J gave up 2 bases and V 5 bases, and 3 bases lay outside the gene matches. CDR1 MNHNS and CDR2 SASEGT come from the germline V gene. The CDR3 is 16 residues long.

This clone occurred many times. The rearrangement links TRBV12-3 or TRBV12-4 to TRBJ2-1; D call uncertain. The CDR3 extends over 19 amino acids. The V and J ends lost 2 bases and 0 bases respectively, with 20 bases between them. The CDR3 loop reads CASSLHLLELHSSYNEQFF. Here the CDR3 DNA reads TGTGCCAGCAGTTTACATCTTCTGGAGCTCCATAGCTCCTACAATGAGCAGTTCTTC.

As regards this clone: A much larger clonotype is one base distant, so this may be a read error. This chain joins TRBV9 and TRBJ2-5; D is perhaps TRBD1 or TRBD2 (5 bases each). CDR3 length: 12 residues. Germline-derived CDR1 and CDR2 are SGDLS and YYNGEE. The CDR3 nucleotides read TGTGCCAGCATCGTAGGGGAGGAGACCCAGTACTTC. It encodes CASIVGEETQYF.

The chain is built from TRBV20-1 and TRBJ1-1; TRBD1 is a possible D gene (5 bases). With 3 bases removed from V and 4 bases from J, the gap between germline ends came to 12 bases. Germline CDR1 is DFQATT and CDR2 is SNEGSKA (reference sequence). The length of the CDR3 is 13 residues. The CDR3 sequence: CSARGLSGTEAFF. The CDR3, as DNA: TGCAGTGCTAGGGGACTGTCGGGCACTGAAGCTTTCTTT.